The table lists the clone carrying this TCR beta chain with a few counts. These data are taken from a study of Graves' ophthalmopathy and Graves' hyperthyroidism. Scientists amplified the TCR beta CDR3 regions from RNA transcripts. First-round RT-PCR used HTBI primers; second-round multiplex PCR followed. TCRdb reanalysed the multiplex PCR reads using MiXCR and keeps one entry per CDR3 protein. The sample carries some 750,000 distinct CDR3 sequences, roughly two fifths recorded once. The CDR3 sequence is 14 residues long. CDR1 SNHLY and CDR2 FYNNEI come from the germline V gene. This clonotype was obtained from an adult man with Graves' ophthalmopathy. The V call is TRBV2, the J call TRBJ2-7; the D gene is possibly TRBD2 (6 bases). The DNA end is more similar to TRBJ2-1, so the J call may be wrong. The sample consisted of peripheral blood. This chain's CDR3 is CASSNYLASNEQFF. The CDR3 region has the DNA TGTGCCAGCAGTAACTACCTAGCGTCCAATGAGCAGTTCTTC.